This T cell receptor (beta chain) was identified during a study of T-cell reconstitution after alpha-beta-depleted transplantation in children. Deletions cut 1 base from V and 7 bases from J, with 10 bases between. This CDR3 comprises 13 residues. As it was prepared, the TCRbeta library received unique molecular identifiers. Using its own MiXCR run on the PCR reads, TCRdb lists one record per CDR3 protein. The sample holds around 380,000 distinct CDR3 sequences, approximately 11% seen once. This sample comprised PBMCs from the stem cell graft donor, obtained from the stem cell graft. This sequence was found in a human donor who donated a stem cell graft to a child with acute myeloid leukemia. The gene calls are TRBV12-3 or TRBV12-4 and TRBJ1-2; possibly TRBD1 for D (6 bases). In nucleotides, the CDR3 is TGTGCCAGCAGTTTAGGGACAGACCCTGGCTACACCTTC. It specifies CASSLGTDPGYTF.